This T cell receptor beta chain was observed in a study of cytomegalovirus exposure and HLA in healthy donors. Concerning this clone itself: The antigen is undetermined.

It was with 60 Vbeta and 13 Jbeta primers that the PCR ran. Generated by immunoSEQ multiplex PCR, the TCRdb table keeps only in-frame clones and is missing some. The sample comprises roughly 140,000 clones, over 70% of which are singletons, and nearly 7% rests with the top ten. Whole-study findings and limits: Rare sequences made up most TCRs, while some public TCRs were found in many donors.

Germline values: CDR1 SGHRS, CDR2 YFSETQ. The V and J ends lost 1 base and 8 bases, in that order; junction bases with no gene match: 8. The CDR3 length is 16 residues. This sequence joins TRBV5-1 and TRBJ2-1; the match to TRBD2 covers 11 bases. Sequenced sample: PBMCs. This receptor was obtained from a man in his forties or fifties in good health and CMV-seropositive. The CDR3 DNA reads TGCGCCAGCAGCTTGAGGACTAGCGGGTCCGTCTATGAGCAGTTCTTC. It is translated as CASSLRTSGSVYEQFF.